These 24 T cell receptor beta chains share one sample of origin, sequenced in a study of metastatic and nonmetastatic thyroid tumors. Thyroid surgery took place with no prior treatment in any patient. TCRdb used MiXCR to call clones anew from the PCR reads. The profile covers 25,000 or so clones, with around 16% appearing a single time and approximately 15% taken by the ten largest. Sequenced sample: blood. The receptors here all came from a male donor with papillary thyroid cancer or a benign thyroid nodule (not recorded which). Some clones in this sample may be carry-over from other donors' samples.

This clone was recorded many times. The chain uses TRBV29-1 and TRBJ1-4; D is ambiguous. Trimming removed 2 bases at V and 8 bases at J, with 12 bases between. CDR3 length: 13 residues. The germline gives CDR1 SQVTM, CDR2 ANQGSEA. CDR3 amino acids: CSVESGSDEKLFF. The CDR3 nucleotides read TGCAGCGTTGAATCTGGGTCTGACGAAAAACTGTTTTTT.

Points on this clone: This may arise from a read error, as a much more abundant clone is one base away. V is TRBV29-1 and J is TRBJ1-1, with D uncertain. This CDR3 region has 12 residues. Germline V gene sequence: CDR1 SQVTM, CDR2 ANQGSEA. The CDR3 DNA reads TGCACCGCCATTATTGCGAACACTGAAGCTTTCTTT. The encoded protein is CTAIIANTEAFF.

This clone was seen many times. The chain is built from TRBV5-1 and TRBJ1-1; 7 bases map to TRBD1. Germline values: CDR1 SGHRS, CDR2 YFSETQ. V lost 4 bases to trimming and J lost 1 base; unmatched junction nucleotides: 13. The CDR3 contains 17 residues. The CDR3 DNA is TGCGCCAGCAGCATCACGGAGACAGGGCGCCAGAACACTGAAGCTTTCTTT. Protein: CASSITETGRQNTEAFF.

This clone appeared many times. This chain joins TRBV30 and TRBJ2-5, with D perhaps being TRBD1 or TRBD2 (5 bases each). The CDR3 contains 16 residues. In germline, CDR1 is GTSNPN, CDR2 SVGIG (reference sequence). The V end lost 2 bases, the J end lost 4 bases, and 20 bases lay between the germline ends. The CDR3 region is CAWSTAWLRDGETQYF. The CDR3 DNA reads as TGTGCCTGGAGTACGGCATGGCTAAGGGACGGAGAGACCCAGTACTTC. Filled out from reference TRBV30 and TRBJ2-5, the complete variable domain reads SQTIHQWPATLVQPVGSPLSLECTVEGTSNPNLYWYRQAAGRGLQLLFYSVGIGQISSEVPQNLSASRPQDRQFILSSKKLLLSDSGFYLCAWSTAWLRDGETQYFGPGTRLLVL.

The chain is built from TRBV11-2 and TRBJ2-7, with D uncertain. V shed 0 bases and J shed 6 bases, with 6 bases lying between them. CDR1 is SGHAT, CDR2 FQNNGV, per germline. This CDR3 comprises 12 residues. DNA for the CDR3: TGTGCCAGCAGCTTAGATCGGTCCGAGCAGTACTTC. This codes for CASSLDRSEQYF.

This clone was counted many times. The CDR3 loop reads CASSGLVTGANVLTF. The CDR3 coding sequence is TGTGCCAGTTCTGGGCTAGTTACTGGGGCCAACGTCCTGACTTTC. This sequence joins TRBV12-3 or TRBV12-4 and TRBJ2-6; no definite D call. V shed 9 bases and J shed 2 bases, with 14 bases lying between them. CDR3 length: 15 amino acids.

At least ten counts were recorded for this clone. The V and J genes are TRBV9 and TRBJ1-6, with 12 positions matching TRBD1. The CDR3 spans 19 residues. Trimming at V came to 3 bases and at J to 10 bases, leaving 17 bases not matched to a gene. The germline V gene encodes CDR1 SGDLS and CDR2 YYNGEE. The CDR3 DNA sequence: TGTGCCAGCAGCGGAGGACTCAGCGGGACAGGGGGCCAAGGATCACCCCTCCACTTT. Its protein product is CASSGGLSGTGGQGSPLHF.

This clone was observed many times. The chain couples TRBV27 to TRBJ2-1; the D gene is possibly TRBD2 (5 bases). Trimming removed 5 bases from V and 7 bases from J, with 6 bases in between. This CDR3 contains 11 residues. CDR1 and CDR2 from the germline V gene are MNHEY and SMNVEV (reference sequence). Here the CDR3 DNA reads TGTGCCAGCAGTCTAGCTAATGAGCAGTTCTTC. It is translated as CASSLANEQFF.

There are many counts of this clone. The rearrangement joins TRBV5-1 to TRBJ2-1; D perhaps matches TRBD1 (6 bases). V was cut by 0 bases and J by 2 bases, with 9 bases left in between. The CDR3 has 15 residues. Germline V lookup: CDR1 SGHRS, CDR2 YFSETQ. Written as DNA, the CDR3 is TGCGCCAGCAGCTTGGGAGGACAGACCTACAATGAGCAGTTCTTC. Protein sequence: CASSLGGQTYNEQFF.

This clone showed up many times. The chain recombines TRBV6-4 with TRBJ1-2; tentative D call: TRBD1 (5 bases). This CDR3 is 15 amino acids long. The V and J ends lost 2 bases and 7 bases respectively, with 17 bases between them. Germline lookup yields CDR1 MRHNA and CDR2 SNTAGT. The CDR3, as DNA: TGTGCCAGCAGTGACACCGCCGCGGGGGGTCGTGGCTACACCTTC. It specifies CASSDTAAGGRGYTF.

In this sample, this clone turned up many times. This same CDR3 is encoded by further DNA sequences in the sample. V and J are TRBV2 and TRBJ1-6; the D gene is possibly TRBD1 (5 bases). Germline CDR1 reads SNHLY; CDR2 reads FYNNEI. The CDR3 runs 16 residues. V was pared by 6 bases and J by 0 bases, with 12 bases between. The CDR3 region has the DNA TGTGCCAGCAGCTCAGGGCCCCGCTCCTATAATTCACCCCTCCACTTT. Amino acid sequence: CASSSGPRSYNSPLHF.

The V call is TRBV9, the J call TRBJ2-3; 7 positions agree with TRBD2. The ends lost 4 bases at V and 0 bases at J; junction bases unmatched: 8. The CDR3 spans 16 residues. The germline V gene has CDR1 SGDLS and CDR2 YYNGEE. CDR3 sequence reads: CASSSREGSSTDTQYF. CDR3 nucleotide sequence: TGTGCCAGCAGCTCAAGGGAGGGGTCTAGCACAGATACGCAGTATTTT.

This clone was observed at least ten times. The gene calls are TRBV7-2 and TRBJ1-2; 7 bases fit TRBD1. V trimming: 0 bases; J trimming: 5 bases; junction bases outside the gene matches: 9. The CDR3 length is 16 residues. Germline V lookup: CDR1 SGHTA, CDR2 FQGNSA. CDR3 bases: TGTGCCAGCAGCTTAGCGGGGGGGCAGGGGGTATATGGCTACACCTTC. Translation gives CASSLAGGQGVYGYTF. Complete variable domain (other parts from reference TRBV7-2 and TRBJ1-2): GAGVSQSPSNKVTEKGKDVELRCDPISGHTALYWYRQSLGQGLEFLIYFQGNSAPDKSGLPSDRFSAERTGGSVSTLTIQRTQQEDSAVYLCASSLAGGQGVYGYTFGSGTRLTVV.

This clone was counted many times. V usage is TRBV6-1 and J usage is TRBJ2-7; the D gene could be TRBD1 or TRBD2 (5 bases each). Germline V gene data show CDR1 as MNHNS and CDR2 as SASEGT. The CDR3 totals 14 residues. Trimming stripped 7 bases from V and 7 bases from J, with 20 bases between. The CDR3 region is CASNGGSALGEQYF. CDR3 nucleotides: TGTGCCAGCAATGGGGGATCGGCGCTGGGGGAGCAGTACTTC.

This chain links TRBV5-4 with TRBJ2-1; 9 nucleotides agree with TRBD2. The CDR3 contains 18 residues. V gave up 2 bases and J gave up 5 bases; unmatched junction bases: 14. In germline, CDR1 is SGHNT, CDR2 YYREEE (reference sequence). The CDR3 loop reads CASSFRGVAGDINNEQFF. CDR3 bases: TGTGCCAGCAGCTTTCGAGGGGTAGCGGGGGACATTAACAATGAGCAGTTCTTC.

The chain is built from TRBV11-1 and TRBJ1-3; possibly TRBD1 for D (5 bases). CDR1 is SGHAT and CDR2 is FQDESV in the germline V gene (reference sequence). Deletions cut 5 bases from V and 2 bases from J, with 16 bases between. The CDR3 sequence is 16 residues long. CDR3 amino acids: CASSGGGPSTGNTIYF. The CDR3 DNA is TGTGCCAGCAGCGGGGGGGGACCCAGTACTGGAAACACCATATATTTT. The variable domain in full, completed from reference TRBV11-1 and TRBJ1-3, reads EAEVAQSPRYKITEKSQAVAFWCDPISGHATLYWYRQILGQGPELLVQFQDESVVDDSQLPKDRFSAERLKGVDSTLKIQPAELGDSAMYLCASSGGGPSTGNTIYFGEGSWLTVV.

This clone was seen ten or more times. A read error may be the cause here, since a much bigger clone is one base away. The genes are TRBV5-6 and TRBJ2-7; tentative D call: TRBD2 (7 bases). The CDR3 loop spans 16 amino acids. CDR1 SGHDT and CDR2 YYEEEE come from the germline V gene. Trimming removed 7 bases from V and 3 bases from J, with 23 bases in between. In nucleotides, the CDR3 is TGTGCCAGCGGCGGGGGTGGGGGCCAGGGGAGCTACGAGCAGTACTTC. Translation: CASGGGGGQGSYEQYF.

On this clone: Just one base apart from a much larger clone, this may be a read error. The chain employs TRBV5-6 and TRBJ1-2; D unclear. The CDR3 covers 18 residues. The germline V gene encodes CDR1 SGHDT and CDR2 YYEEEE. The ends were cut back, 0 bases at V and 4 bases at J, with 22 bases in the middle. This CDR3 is CASSLATVADLYIYGYTF. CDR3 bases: TGTGCCAGCAGCTTGGCCACGGTGGCAGACCTCTACATCTATGGCTACACCTTC.

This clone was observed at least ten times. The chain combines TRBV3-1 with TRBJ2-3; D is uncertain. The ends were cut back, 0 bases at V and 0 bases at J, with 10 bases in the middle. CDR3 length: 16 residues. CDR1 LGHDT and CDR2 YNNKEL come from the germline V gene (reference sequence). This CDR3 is CASSQDESASTDTQYF. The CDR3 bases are TGTGCCAGCAGCCAAGATGAGTCGGCCAGCACAGATACGCAGTATTTT.

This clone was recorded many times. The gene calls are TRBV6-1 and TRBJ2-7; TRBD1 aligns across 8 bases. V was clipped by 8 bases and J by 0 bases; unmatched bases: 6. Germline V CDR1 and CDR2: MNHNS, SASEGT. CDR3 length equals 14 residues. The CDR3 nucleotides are TGTGCCAGCGACCGGACAGGGAACTCCTACGAGCAGTACTTC. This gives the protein CASDRTGNSYEQYF.

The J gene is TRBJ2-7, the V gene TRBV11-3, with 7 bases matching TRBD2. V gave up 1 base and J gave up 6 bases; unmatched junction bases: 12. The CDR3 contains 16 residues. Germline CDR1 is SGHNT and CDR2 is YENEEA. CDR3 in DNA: TGTGCCAGCAGCTTAGGGCAAGTAGCGGGCTTGGGCGAGCAGTACTTC. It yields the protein CASSLGQVAGLGEQYF.

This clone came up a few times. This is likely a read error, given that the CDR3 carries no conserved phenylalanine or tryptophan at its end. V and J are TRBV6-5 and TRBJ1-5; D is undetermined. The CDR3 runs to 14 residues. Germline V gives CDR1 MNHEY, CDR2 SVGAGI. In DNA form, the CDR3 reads TGTGCCAGCAGTTACTCCGCAGGCAATCAGCACCAGCATCTT. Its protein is CASSYSAGNQHQHL.

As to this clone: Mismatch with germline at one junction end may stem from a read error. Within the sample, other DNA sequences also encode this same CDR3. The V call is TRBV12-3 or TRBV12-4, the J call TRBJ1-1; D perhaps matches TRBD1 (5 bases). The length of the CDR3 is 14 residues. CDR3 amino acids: CAGGRQGLNTEAFF. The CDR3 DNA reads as TGTGCCGGGGGTCGTCAGGGATTGAATACTGAAGCTTTCTTT.

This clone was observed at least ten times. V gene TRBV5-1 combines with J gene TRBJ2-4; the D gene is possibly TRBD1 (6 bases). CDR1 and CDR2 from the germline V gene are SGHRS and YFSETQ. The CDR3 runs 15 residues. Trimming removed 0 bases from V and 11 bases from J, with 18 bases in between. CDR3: CASSLDWSTGLLQYF. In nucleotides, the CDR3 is TGCGCCAGCAGCTTGGATTGGAGTACAGGGCTACTTCAGTACTTC.